A single sample gave rise to the 4 T cell receptor beta chains below, sequenced in a study of beta chain features in type 1 diabetes. What was sequenced were expressed TCRB transcripts, since all of the isolated RNA had been reverse transcribed. Assay used: immunoSEQ multiplex PCR; TCRdb lists only in-frame clones, some missing. This sample yields just over 450,000 clones, of which about 29% are seen a single time; about 0.06% belongs to the top ten. Sample: naive CD4+ T cells from blood. The source of these receptors is a man aged 18 to 30 in good health.

This clone has a single count. DNA for the CDR3: TGTGCCAGCAGCCTACCTAGCGGTCTGGCAATGGCAGATACGCAGTATTTT. It translates to CASSLPSGLAMADTQYF. The chain uses TRBV7-9 and TRBJ2-3, with 7 bases aligning to TRBD2. Germline V gene data show CDR1 as SEHNR and CDR2 as FQNEAQ (reference sequence). The ends lost 5 bases at V and 4 bases at J; junction bases unmatched: 15. The CDR3 sequence is 17 residues long.

This chain links TRBV7-2 with TRBJ2-7; TRBD1 matches at 7 bases. V gave up 5 bases and J gave up 4 bases; unmatched junction bases: 5. There are 13 residues in the CDR3. The germline gives CDR1 SGHTA, CDR2 FQGNSA. The CDR3 loop reads CASSTTGAYEQYF. In DNA, the CDR3 is TGTGCCAGCAGCACCACAGGGGCTTACGAGCAGTACTTC.

This clone showed up just a few times. The chain couples TRBV28 to TRBJ2-4; either TRBD1 or TRBD2 may supply D (6 bases each). The germline V and J ends were trimmed by 6 bases and 2 bases, with 11 bases remaining between them. Germline V lookup: CDR1 MDHEN, CDR2 SYDVKM. The CDR3 contains 14 residues. CDR3 sequence: CASSLGGSKNIQYF. The CDR3 coding sequence is TGTGCCAGCAGCCTAGGGGGGTCCAAAAACATTCAGTACTTC.

This clone was picked up a small number of times. The gene calls are TRBV15 and TRBJ2-7; 7 positions agree with TRBD2. Germline values: CDR1 LNHNV, CDR2 YYDKDF (reference sequence). The length of the CDR3 is 13 residues. The ends lost 5 bases at V and 4 bases at J; junction bases unmatched: 5. This CDR3 is CATSRRERYEQYF. The CDR3 DNA follows: TGTGCCACCAGCCGGCGGGAGCGGTACGAGCAGTACTTC. The whole variable domain, filled in from reference TRBV15 and TRBJ2-7, reads DAMVIQNPRYQVTQFGKPVTLSCSQTLNHNVMYWYQQKSSQAPKLLFHYYDKDFNNEADTPDNFQSRRPNTSFCFLDIRSPGLGDTAMYLCATSRRERYEQYFGPGTRLTVT.